One and the same sample provided the 5 T cell receptor beta chains below, sequenced in a study of control samples from healthy donors and cancer patients. Libraries were prepared by immunoSEQ multiplex PCR; TCRdb keeps only in-frame clonotypes and omits some of them. This table holds about 55,000 clones, around 90% found once. Source material: blood. Receptors were obtained from a man aged 50 to 60 in good health.

The chain combines TRBV7-2 with TRBJ1-1; D not resolved. CDR1 SGHTA and CDR2 FQGNSA come from the germline V gene. V was pared by 1 base and J by 1 base, with 7 bases between. The CDR3 totals 14 residues. CDR3 nucleotide sequence: TGTGCCAGCAGCTTAGACTCCGGGAACACTGAAGCTTTCTTT. Translation: CASSLDSGNTEAFF.

Points on this clone: The junction departs from germline at one end; a sequencing error may be responsible. The chain links TRBV6-1 to TRBJ2-1; 7 bases match TRBD2. The CDR3 is 10 amino acids. Germline-derived CDR1 and CDR2 are MNHNS and SASEGT. CDR3 residues: CASSEELAIF. CDR3 nucleotides: TGTGCCAGCAGTGAAGAACTAGCGATCTTC.

This clone has a single count. The chain carries TRBV7-2 and TRBJ2-2; D possibly corresponds to TRBD2 (6 bases). Germline V CDR1 and CDR2: SGHTA, FQGNSA. This CDR3 contains 15 residues. With 4 bases removed from V and 5 bases from J, the gap between germline ends came to 14 bases. The CDR3 protein is CASSSQRADTGELFF. The CDR3 coding sequence is TGTGCCAGCAGCTCCCAGCGGGCGGATACCGGGGAGCTGTTTTTT.

The V and J genes are TRBV6-5 and TRBJ2-6; TRBD2 aligns across 7 bases. The length of the CDR3 is 15 residues. The germline V gene encodes CDR1 MNHEY and CDR2 SVGAGI. Germline trimming cut 5 bases from V and 2 bases from J; bases unmatched to any gene: 3. The CDR3 nucleotides are TGTGCCAGCAGTCAGCGGGGTACTGGGGCCAACGTCCTGACTTTC. It encodes CASSQRGTGANVLTF.

This chain joins TRBV11-2 and TRBJ2-2; possible D gene TRBD1, 6 bases. Trimming took off 3 bases at V and 2 bases at J, with 13 bases between the two ends. There are 16 residues in the CDR3. The germline gives CDR1 SGHAT, CDR2 FQNNGV. Written as DNA, the CDR3 is TGTGCCAGCAGCTTTACAGGGTTTTTTAACACCGGGGAGCTGTTTTTT. Amino acids: CASSFTGFFNTGELFF. Variable domain in full (rest from reference TRBV11-2 and TRBJ2-2): EAGVAQSPRYKIIEKRQSVAFWCNPISGHATLYWYQQILGQGPKLLIQFQNNGVVDDSQLPKDRFSAERLKGVDSTLKIQPAKLEDSAVYLCASSFTGFFNTGELFFGEGSRLTVL.